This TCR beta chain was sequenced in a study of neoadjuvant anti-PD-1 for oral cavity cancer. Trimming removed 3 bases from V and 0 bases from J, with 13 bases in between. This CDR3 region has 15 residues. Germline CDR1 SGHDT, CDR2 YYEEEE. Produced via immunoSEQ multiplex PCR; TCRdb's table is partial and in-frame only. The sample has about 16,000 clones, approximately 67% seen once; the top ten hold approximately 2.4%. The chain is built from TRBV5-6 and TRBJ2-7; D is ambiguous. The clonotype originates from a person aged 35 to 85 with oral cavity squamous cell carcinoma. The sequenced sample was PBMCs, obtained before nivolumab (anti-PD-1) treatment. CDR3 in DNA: TGTGCCAGCAGCTCAACTCCCGGGTCCTCCTACGAGCAGTACTTC. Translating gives CASSSTPGSSYEQYF.